This T cell receptor beta chain was found in a study of T cells in Graves' hyperthyroidism and ophthalmopathy. Study observations and caveats: Blood also carried most thyroid clonotypes expanded above 0.001.

There were TCR beta CDR3 regions amplified from RNA transcripts. The HTBI primer set served for first-round RT-PCR of the TCR CDR3. TCRdb reprocessed the multiplex PCR reads with MiXCR, giving one entry per CDR3 protein. The table shows more than 500,000 distinct CDR3 sequences, with over 35% occurring only once. Notes on this clonotype: Its antigen is not identified.

Germline CDR1 and CDR2: SNHLY and FYNNEI. Trimming at V came to 5 bases and at J to 2 bases, leaving 12 bases not matched to a gene. CDR3 length: 19 amino acids. The chain uses TRBV2 and TRBJ2-6; TRBD1 matches 10 bases. The source of this sequence is an adult woman with Graves' disease, either hyperthyroidism or ophthalmopathy (not recorded which). Sequenced material: peripheral blood or thyroid tissue (not recorded which). CDR3 in DNA: TGTGCCAGCAGTTTTCCGGCGACAGGGGGCTTCACTGGGGCCAACGTCCTGACTTTC. This codes for CASSFPATGGFTGANVLTF.